One and the same sample provided the 32 T cell receptor beta chains below, sequenced in a study of early T cells in non-severe SARS-CoV-2 infection. TCRdb analysed the 5' RACE reads with MiXCR anew, one entry per CDR3 protein. The sample has 65,000 to 85,000 distinct CDR3 sequences; 13% are singletons. The sequenced sample was whole blood. These receptors came from an adult who was a healthcare worker with PCR-confirmed SARS-CoV-2 infection or an uninfected control (not recorded which).

This clonotype showed up many times. V is TRBV28 and J is TRBJ2-1; no clear D gene. The CDR3 sequence is 15 residues long. CDR1 and CDR2 (germline): MDHEN, SYDVKM. V gave up 3 bases and J gave up 9 bases, with 18 bases separating them. CDR3 sequence (DNA): TGTGCCAGCAGTTTTCTATCCGGAACCCTGGGTGAGCAGTTCTTC. Protein sequence: CASSFLSGTLGEQFF.

There are a few counts of this clonotype. This chain links TRBV3-1 with TRBJ1-2; TRBD1 is a possible D gene (5 bases). Between the trimmed V and J ends, which lost 4 bases and 1 base, there was a span of 13 bases. The CDR3 sequence is 15 residues long. Germline V gene lookup returns CDR1 LGHDT and CDR2 YNNKEL (reference sequence). The CDR3 spells CASSRGTGSNYGYTF. The CDR3 DNA sequence: TGTGCCAGCAGCCGAGGGACGGGGAGTAACTATGGCTACACCTTC.

This clonotype came up many times. The CDR3 DNA reads TGTGCCAGCAGTTTATTTCCAGGGCAAGAGACCCAGTACTTC. Amino acids: CASSLFPGQETQYF. The chain is built from TRBV27 and TRBJ2-5; a weak D match, TRBD1 (5 bases). The CDR3 is 14 residues long. V gave up 1 base and J gave up 2 bases, with 8 bases separating them. Germline V lookup: CDR1 MNHEY, CDR2 SMNVEV (reference sequence).

CDR3 sequence: CASSPSLSGRVYDEQFF. CDR3 nucleotides: TGCGCCAGCAGCCCTTCCTTGAGCGGGAGGGTCTATGATGAGCAGTTCTTC. This chain links TRBV4-3 with TRBJ2-1, with 10 bases identical to TRBD2. Germline loops: CDR1 LGHNA, CDR2 YSLEER. Trimming removed 4 bases from V and 8 bases from J; junction bases left unmatched: 14. There are 17 residues in the CDR3.

J is TRBJ2-1 and V is TRBV7-9, with D possibly TRBD1 on 6 matching bases. V was pared by 6 bases and J by 1 base, with 16 bases between. Germline CDR1 and CDR2: SEHNR and FQNEAQ (reference sequence). This CDR3 is built from 16 residues. CDR3 protein: CASRPTGQISYNEQFF. The DNA for the CDR3 is TGTGCCAGCAGACCAACAGGGCAGATTTCCTACAATGAGCAGTTCTTC. The whole variable domain, remainder taken from reference TRBV7-9 and TRBJ2-1, is DTGVSQNPRHKITKRGQNVTFRCDPISEHNRLYWYRQTLGQGPEFLTYFQNEAQLEKSRLLSDRFSAERPKGSFSTLEIQRTEQGDSAMYLCASRPTGQISYNEQFFGPGTRLTVL.

This clonotype was counted ten times or more. V gene TRBV2 combines with J gene TRBJ1-1; no definite D call. The CDR3 loop spans 14 amino acids. The V and J ends lost 5 bases and 8 bases respectively, with 18 bases between them. The V gene's germline CDR1 is SNHLY and CDR2 FYNNEI. This CDR3 reads CASSPEGQPLEAFF. CDR3 nucleotides: TGTGCCAGCAGTCCGGAGGGTCAGCCCCTCGAAGCTTTCTTT.

As for this clonotype: Compared with germline, one end of the junction differs, possibly owing to a read error. The chain is built from TRBV18 and TRBJ2-3, with 7 bases identical to TRBD2. Germline CDR1 is KGHSH and CDR2 is LQKENI. The CDR3 covers 16 residues. CDR3 bases: TGTGCCAGCTCACCTCCGCGGGAGATTTTCACAGATACGCGGTATTTT. The encoded protein is CASSPPREIFTDTRYF.

The chain combines TRBV5-1 with TRBJ1-4; tentative D call: TRBD1 (6 bases). Trimming left V 1 base short and J 5 bases short, with 12 bases between. The V gene's germline CDR1 is SGHRS and CDR2 YFSETQ. This CDR3 has 15 residues. The CDR3 protein is CASSLLSQGNEKLFF. The DNA of the CDR3 is TGCGCCAGCAGCTTGTTGAGCCAGGGGAATGAAAAACTGTTTTTT.

This clonotype was observed a few times. The gene calls are TRBV6-2 or TRBV6-3 and TRBJ2-3; D is unclear. The V gene's germline CDR1 is MNHEY and CDR2 SVGEGT. This CDR3 region has 13 residues. Trimming pared 4 bases from V and 0 bases from J, leaving 5 bases between. The CDR3 loop reads CASSFGSTDTQYF. The CDR3 region has the DNA TGTGCCAGCAGTTTTGGGAGCACAGATACGCAGTATTTT.

The chain links TRBV28 to TRBJ2-7; maybe TRBD1 (5 bases). Per the germline V gene, CDR1 is MDHEN and CDR2 is SYDVKM. This CDR3 has 14 amino acids. The V end was cut by 3 bases, the J end by 3 bases, with 12 bases between. The CDR3 loop is CASSFTTVVYEQYF. CDR3 bases: TGTGCCAGCAGTTTCACGACAGTTGTCTACGAGCAGTACTTC.

This clonotype was recorded at least ten times. The V gene is TRBV20-1, the J gene TRBJ1-1; D ambiguous. The CDR3 covers 13 residues. V shed 3 bases and J shed 2 bases, with 10 bases lying between them. CDR1 DFQATT and CDR2 SNEGSKA come from the germline V gene (reference sequence). CDR3: CSARAQSNTEAFF. In DNA form, the CDR3 reads TGCAGTGCTAGGGCACAGAGTAACACTGAAGCTTTCTTT.

This clonotype was picked up many times. This sequence joins TRBV7-9 and TRBJ2-5; D is possibly TRBD2 (5 bases). V was pared by 0 bases and J by 5 bases, with 13 bases between. In germline, CDR1 is SEHNR, CDR2 FQNEAQ (reference sequence). This CDR3 comprises 15 residues. In nucleotides, the CDR3 is TGTGCCAGCAGCTTAGCTGGGGTGTCGGGGGAGACCCAGTACTTC. It specifies CASSLAGVSGETQYF.

The chain recombines TRBV5-6 with TRBJ2-3; D is uncertain. This CDR3 comprises 14 residues. V was shortened by 1 base and J by 3 bases, with 9 bases between the two germline ends. CDR1 and CDR2 from the germline V gene are SGHDT and YYEEEE. CDR3: CASSLSGKTDTQYF. Here the CDR3 DNA reads TGTGCCAGCAGCTTGTCTGGGAAAACAGATACGCAGTATTTT. Looking up the rest from reference TRBV5-6 and TRBJ2-3 gives the full variable domain: DAGVTQSPTHLIKTRGQQVTLRCSPKSGHDTVSWYQQALGQGPQFIFQYYEEEERQRGNFPDRFSGHQFPNYSSELNVNALLLGDSALYLCASSLSGKTDTQYFGPGTRLTVL.

The rearrangement links TRBV4-1 to TRBJ2-1; D is unclear. Trimming removed 3 bases from V and 10 bases from J, with 16 bases in between. The germline gives CDR1 MGHRA, CDR2 YSYEKL. This CDR3 has 14 residues. In nucleotides, the CDR3 is TGCGCCAGCAGCCACCCTCTGGGAAGAATGGAGCAGTTCTTC. This encodes CASSHPLGRMEQFF.

This clonotype was detected only a few times. The chain links TRBV11-2 to TRBJ2-1; unclear D gene. This CDR3 region has 12 residues. Germline V CDR1 and CDR2: SGHAT, FQNNGV. V lost 5 bases and J lost 5, with 7 bases in between. For the CDR3, the DNA is TGTGCCAGCAGCCTCCGGGACAATGAGCAGTTCTTC. Translated, it gives CASSLRDNEQFF.

This clonotype was seen a few times. The rearrangement uses TRBV29-1 and TRBJ1-2, with 8 bases aligning to TRBD1. The CDR3 consists of 14 residues. V lost 7 bases to trimming and J lost 6 bases; unmatched junction nucleotides: 13. CDR1 and CDR2 from the germline V gene are SQVTM and ANQGSEA. The CDR3 sequence: CSAREPDRGNGYTF. In DNA, the CDR3 is TGCAGCGCCCGCGAACCAGACAGGGGTAATGGCTACACCTTC.

V and J are TRBV7-9 and TRBJ2-2, with a weak D call TRBD1 (6 bases). The CDR3 contains 16 residues. Trimming removed 4 bases from V and 2 bases from J, with 14 bases in between. CDR1 SEHNR and CDR2 FQNEAQ come from the germline V gene (reference sequence). The CDR3 spells CASSSLRDTNTGELFF. CDR3 DNA: TGTGCCAGCAGCTCACTCCGGGACACAAACACCGGGGAGCTGTTTTTT.

This clonotype has a count of ten or more. V is TRBV23-1 and J is TRBJ2-1, with 9 bases lining up with TRBD1. TRBV23-1 is annotated as an ORF whose role is uncertain. The J segment lost 0 bases and the V segment lost 9 bases, leaving 12 bases of the junction unmatched. There are 17 residues in the CDR3. CDR3 DNA: TGCGCCAGGGCGAGGACAGGGGACAGGGCCTCCTACAATGAGCAGTTCTTC. Its protein is CARARTGDRASYNEQFF.

This clonotype was detected a few times. The gene calls are TRBV9 and TRBJ2-3; the D call may be TRBD1 or TRBD2 (6 bases each). The CDR3 has 14 residues. The V gene's germline CDR1 is SGDLS and CDR2 YYNGEE. V was trimmed by 3 bases and J by 2 bases, leaving 10 bases between them. The CDR3 loop reads CASSGRGPTDTQYF. CDR3 in DNA: TGTGCCAGCAGCGGACGGGGGCCCACAGATACGCAGTATTTT.

This clonotype has a count of ten or more. This chain joins TRBV6-6 and TRBJ1-5; D not certain. Per the germline V gene, CDR1 is MNHNY and CDR2 is SVGAGI (reference sequence). The V gene lost 0 bases and the J gene lost 9 bases, with 9 bases spanning the gap. This CDR3 is built from 13 residues. The CDR3 protein is CASSYSEGGPQHF. CDR3 bases: TGTGCCAGCAGTTACTCGGAGGGAGGGCCCCAGCATTTT.

V and J are TRBV27 and TRBJ2-3, with a possible D match to TRBD1 (6 bases). The CDR3 covers 15 residues. Deletions cut 2 bases from V and 0 bases from J, with 9 bases between. Germline V gene data show CDR1 as MNHEY and CDR2 as SMNVEV (reference sequence). For the CDR3, the DNA is TGTGCCAGCAGTTTAGGACAGCAAAGCACAGATACGCAGTATTTT. It translates to CASSLGQQSTDTQYF.

This clonotype was recorded once. V gene TRBV28 combines with J gene TRBJ2-5; tentatively, D is TRBD1 (6 bases). The V end was cut by 2 bases, the J end by 7 bases, with 11 bases between. Germline values: CDR1 MDHEN, CDR2 SYDVKM. The CDR3 runs to 13 residues. For the CDR3, the DNA is TGTGCCAGCAGTTTAGGGCCAGGGGCGACCCAGTACTTC. Translation gives CASSLGPGATQYF. Full variable domain (rest looked up from reference TRBV28 and TRBJ2-5): DVKVTQSSRYLVKRTGEKVFLECVQDMDHENMFWYRQDPGLGLRLIYFSYDVKMKEKGDIPEGYSVSREKKERFSLILESASTNQTSMYLCASSLGPGATQYFGPGTRLLVL.

This clonotype showed up many times. Written as DNA, the CDR3 is TGTGCCAGCAGCTTGGAACAGGGACCCACAGATACGCAGTATTTT. Translation: CASSLEQGPTDTQYF. The chain combines TRBV5-4 with TRBJ2-3; D is possibly TRBD1 (6 bases). V was cut by 0 bases and J by 2 bases, with 10 bases left in between. This CDR3 is 15 amino acids long. The V gene's germline CDR1 is SGHNT and CDR2 YYREEE (reference sequence).

This clonotype was counted only a few times. This chain joins TRBV21-1 and TRBJ2-3; the table's D gene call, TRBD1, was not cross checked with the DNA. TRBV21-1 is classified as a pseudogene. This CDR3 is 16 amino acids long. The CDR3 loop is CASIRPGGDSTDTQYF. In DNA form, the CDR3 reads TGTGCCAGCATCCGCCCGGGGGGGGATAGCACAGATACGCAGTATTTT.

This chain connects TRBV28 to TRBJ2-7, with D perhaps TRBD2 (5 bases). From germline, CDR1 is MDHEN and CDR2 SYDVKM. Trimming cost V 9 bases and J 2 bases, with 14 bases left between them. CDR3 length: 13 amino acids. The CDR3 DNA is TGTGCCAGTTCCGGAGGAGAGGCCTACGAGCAGTACTTC. This translates into CASSGGEAYEQYF.

Regarding this clonotype: A much larger clone sits a single nucleotide away, making a read error possible. The chain is built from TRBV20-1 and TRBJ2-3, with D maybe TRBD2 (5 bases). The CDR3 length is 14 residues. Germline V lookup: CDR1 DFQATT, CDR2 SNEGSKA (reference sequence). Trimming took off 6 bases at V and 2 bases at J, with 15 bases between the two ends. The CDR3 region is CSAVRRPNTDTQYF. CDR3 nucleotides: TGCAGTGCAGTCAGGAGGCCCAACACAGATACGCAGTATTTT.

This clonotype was found many times. The rearrangement links TRBV15 to TRBJ1-1; a possible D gene is TRBD1 (6 bases). V was trimmed by 4 bases and J by 5 bases, leaving 14 bases between them. This CDR3 comprises 14 residues. Germline loops: CDR1 LNHNV, CDR2 YYDKDF (reference sequence). The DNA of the CDR3 is TGTGCCACCAGCAATTTACAGGGTGGGACTGAAGCTTTCTTT. The encoded protein is CATSNLQGGTEAFF. The full variable domain, its missing parts supplied by reference TRBV15 and TRBJ1-1, is DAMVIQNPRYQVTQFGKPVTLSCSQTLNHNVMYWYQQKSSQAPKLLFHYYDKDFNNEADTPDNFQSRRPNTSFCFLDIRSPGLGDTAMYLCATSNLQGGTEAFFGQGTRLTVV.

V and J are TRBV5-1 and TRBJ1-1, with D uncertain. Trimming removed 3 bases from V and 7 bases from J, with 10 bases in between. The CDR3 length is 12 residues. Per germline, CDR1 SGHRS and CDR2 YFSETQ. The CDR3 coding sequence is TGCGCCAGCAGCTCTGAGTTAAATGAAGCTTTCTTT. This translates into CASSSELNEAFF.

V gene TRBV20-1 combines with J gene TRBJ1-2; 8 bases fit TRBD1. CDR1 is DFQATT and CDR2 is SNEGSKA in the germline V gene (reference sequence). CDR3 size: 15 residues. With 6 bases clipped from V and 0 bases from J, the junction kept 9 bases outside the gene matches. Here the CDR3 reads CSAEPYRGTNYGYTF. In nucleotides, the CDR3 is TGCAGTGCCGAGCCATACAGGGGGACTAACTATGGCTACACCTTC.

The genes are TRBV5-1 and TRBJ1-1; 8 bases line up with TRBD1. V lost 4 bases to trimming and J lost 4 bases; unmatched junction nucleotides: 6. Germline assignment: CDR1 SGHRS and CDR2 YFSETQ. The CDR3 covers 14 residues. The CDR3 loop is CASSADRGGTEAFF. The CDR3 region has the DNA TGCGCCAGCAGCGCAGACAGGGGTGGCACTGAAGCTTTCTTT.

The gene calls are TRBV27 and TRBJ2-1; D is ambiguous. Germline CDR1 is MNHEY and CDR2 is SMNVEV (reference sequence). V was shortened by 0 bases and J by 10 bases, with 7 bases between the two germline ends. The CDR3 loop spans 12 amino acids. This CDR3 is CASSLSIGEQFF. The CDR3 region has the DNA TGTGCCAGCAGTTTATCGATCGGGGAGCAGTTCTTC.

In its sample, this clonotype was seen a few times. The gene calls are TRBV10-1 and TRBJ1-1; the D is unclear. Trimming removed 0 bases at V and 2 bases at J, with 22 bases between. The CDR3 is made up of 19 amino acids. Germline CDR1 and CDR2: WNHNN and SYGVQD (reference sequence). The CDR3 coding sequence is TGCGCCAGCAGTGAGTCGATTCGGAGTCTAGGACGATCTAACACTGAAGCTTTCTTT. It codes for CASSESIRSLGRSNTEAFF.